This TCR beta chain was captured by sequencing in a study of beta chain features in type 1 diabetes. As for the study in general: Age, gender and cell yields were similar between patients and healthy donors. Sorted cell examination encompassed about 110,000,000 cells across all samples. General study points: An over-representation of cells with high TCR expression could result from cDNA sequencing. Researchers report that Type 1 diabetes patients had moderately but significantly shorter TCRB CDR3s across all four CD4+ subsets.

This CDR3 comprises 15 residues. Trimming shortened V by 4 bases and J by 9 bases, and 19 bases separated the two germline ends. Germline V gene lookup returns CDR1 SGHAT and CDR2 FQNNGV. This clone has only a few counts. Antigen: not known. Expressed TCRB transcripts were sequenced because the entire RNA isolate underwent reverse transcription. The table came from immunoSEQ multiplex PCR; TCRdb's copy has only in-frame clones and leaves some out. This table holds 600,000 to 700,000 clones, over 10% found once. The TCR originated in a man between 25 and 39 years old with type 1 diabetes. Sample: naive CD4+ T cells from blood. V is TRBV11-2 and J is TRBJ2-1, with D perhaps TRBD1 or TRBD2 (6 bases each). The CDR3 bases are TGTGCCAGCAGCTACCCCCGTGGGGGGCCAGGTGAGCAGTTCTTC. Encoded protein: CASSYPRGGPGEQFF.